This T cell receptor beta chain was retrieved from a study of early T cells in non-severe SARS-CoV-2 infection. Study as a whole: Sequenced bulk RNA came from whole blood that was unsorted, and chains were unpaired.

This clonotype was detected ten times or more. Its antigen is as yet unknown. Study results and limitations: The study's VDJdb matching favored anti-spike CD8 responses and missed private and CD4 specificities.

Unique molecular identifiers (one per individual cDNA molecule) were attached. TCRdb passed the 5' RACE reads through MiXCR, listing each CDR3 protein once. In the table there are tens of thousands of distinct CDR3 sequences, roughly 10% of which are singletons. Trimming shortened V by 5 bases and J by 0 bases, and 13 bases separated the two germline ends. From germline, CDR1 is SGHTA and CDR2 FQGNSA. The CDR3 has 15 residues. Material: whole blood. This chain uses TRBV7-2 with TRBJ1-2; perhaps TRBD1 as D (5 bases). The origin of this receptor is an adult who was a healthcare worker with PCR-confirmed SARS-CoV-2 infection or an uninfected control (not recorded which). The CDR3 DNA reads TGTGCCAGCAGCCCCGTGGGACGGTCTAACTATGGCTACACCTTC. Translating gives CASSPVGRSNYGYTF.